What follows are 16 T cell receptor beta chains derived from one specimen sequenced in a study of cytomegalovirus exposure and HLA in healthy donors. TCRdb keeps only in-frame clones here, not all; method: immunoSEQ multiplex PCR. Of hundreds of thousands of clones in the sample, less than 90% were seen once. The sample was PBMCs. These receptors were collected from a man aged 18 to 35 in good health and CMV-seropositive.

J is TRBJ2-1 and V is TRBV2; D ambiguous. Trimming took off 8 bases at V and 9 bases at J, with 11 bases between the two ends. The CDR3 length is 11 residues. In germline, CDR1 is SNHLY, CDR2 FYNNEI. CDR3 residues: CASDLLGEQFF. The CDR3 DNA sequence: TGTGCCAGCGACCTCTTAGGTGAGCAGTTCTTC.

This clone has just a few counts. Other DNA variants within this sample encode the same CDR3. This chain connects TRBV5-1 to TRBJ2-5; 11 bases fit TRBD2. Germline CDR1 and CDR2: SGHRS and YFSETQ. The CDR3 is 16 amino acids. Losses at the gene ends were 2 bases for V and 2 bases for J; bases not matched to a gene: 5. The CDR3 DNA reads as TGCGCCAGCAGCTTACTAGCGGGAGTAGGGCAAGAGACCCAGTACTTC. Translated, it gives CASSLLAGVGQETQYF. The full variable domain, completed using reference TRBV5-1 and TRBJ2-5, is KAGVTQTPRYLIKTRGQQVTLSCSPISGHRSVSWYQQTPGQGLQFLFEYFSETQRNKGNFPGRFSGRQFSNSRSEMNVSTLELGDSALYLCASSLLAGVGQETQYFGPGTRLLVL.

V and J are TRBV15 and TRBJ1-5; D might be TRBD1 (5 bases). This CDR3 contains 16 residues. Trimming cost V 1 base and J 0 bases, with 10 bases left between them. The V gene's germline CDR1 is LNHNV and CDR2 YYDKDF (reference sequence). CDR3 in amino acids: CATSRGQGNSNQPQHF. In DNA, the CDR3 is TGTGCCACCAGCAGAGGGCAGGGCAATAGCAATCAGCCCCAGCATTTT.

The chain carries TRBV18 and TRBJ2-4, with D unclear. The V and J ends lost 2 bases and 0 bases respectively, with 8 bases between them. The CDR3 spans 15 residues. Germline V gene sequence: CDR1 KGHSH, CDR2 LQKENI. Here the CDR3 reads CASSPSGLAKNIQYF. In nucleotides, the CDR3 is TGTGCCAGCTCACCATCCGGGCTAGCCAAAAACATTCAGTACTTC. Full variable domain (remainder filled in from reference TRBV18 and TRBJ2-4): NAGVMQNPRHLVRRRGQEARLRCSPMKGHSHVYWYRQLPEEGLKFMVYLQKENIIDESGMPKERFSAEFPKEGPSILRIQQVVRGDSAAYFCASSPSGLAKNIQYFGAGTRLSVL.

The CDR3 here is CAWSLEGSDGYTF. The DNA of the CDR3 is TGTGCCTGGAGCCTAGAGGGATCCGATGGCTACACCTTC. The genes are TRBV30 and TRBJ1-2; D ambiguous. Trimming removed 3 bases at V and 6 bases at J, with 14 bases between. The CDR3 covers 13 residues. Germline assignment: CDR1 GTSNPN and CDR2 SVGIG (reference sequence).

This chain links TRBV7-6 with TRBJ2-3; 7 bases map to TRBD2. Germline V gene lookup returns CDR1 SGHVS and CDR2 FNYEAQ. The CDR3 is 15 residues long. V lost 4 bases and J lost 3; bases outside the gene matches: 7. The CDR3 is CASSWPTGLTDTQYF. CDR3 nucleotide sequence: TGTGCCAGCAGCTGGCCCACGGGACTAACAGATACGCAGTATTTT.

CDR3 residues: CASSPHSGAMNTEAFF. The CDR3 bases are TGTGCCAGCAGCCCCCATTCGGGAGCCATGAACACTGAAGCTTTCTTT. The V call is TRBV9, the J call TRBJ1-1; no clear D. CDR1 and CDR2 (germline): SGDLS, YYNGEE. This CDR3 is 16 amino acids long. V was cut by 4 bases and J by 0 bases, with 16 bases left in between.

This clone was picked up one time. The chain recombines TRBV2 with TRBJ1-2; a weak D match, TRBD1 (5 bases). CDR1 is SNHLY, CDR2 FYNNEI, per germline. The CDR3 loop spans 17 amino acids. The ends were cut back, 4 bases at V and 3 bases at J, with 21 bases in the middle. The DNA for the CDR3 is TGTGCCAGCAGTGGCTTGGTGAGGGGCCGAAAAGACTATGGCTACACCTTC. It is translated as CASSGLVRGRKDYGYTF.

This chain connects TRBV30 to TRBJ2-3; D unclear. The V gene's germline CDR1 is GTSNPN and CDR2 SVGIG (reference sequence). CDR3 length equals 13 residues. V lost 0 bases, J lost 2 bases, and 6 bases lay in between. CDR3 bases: TGTGCCTGGAGTGTCTCTCTCACAGATACGCAGTATTTT. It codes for CAWSVSLTDTQYF.

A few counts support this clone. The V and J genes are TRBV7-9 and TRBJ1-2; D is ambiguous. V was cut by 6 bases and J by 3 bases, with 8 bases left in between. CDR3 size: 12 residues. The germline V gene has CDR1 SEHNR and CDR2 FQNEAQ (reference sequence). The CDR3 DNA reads TGTGCCAGCAGTCCCCAGTACTATGGCTACACCTTC. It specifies CASSPQYYGYTF.

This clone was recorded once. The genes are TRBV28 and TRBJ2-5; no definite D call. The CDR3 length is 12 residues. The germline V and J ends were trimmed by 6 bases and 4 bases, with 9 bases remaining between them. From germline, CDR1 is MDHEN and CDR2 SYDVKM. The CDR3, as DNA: TGTGCCAGCAGACTAATCGGAGAGACCCAGTACTTC. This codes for CASRLIGETQYF. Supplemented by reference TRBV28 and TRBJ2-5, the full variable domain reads DVKVTQSSRYLVKRTGEKVFLECVQDMDHENMFWYRQDPGLGLRLIYFSYDVKMKEKGDIPEGYSVSREKKERFSLILESASTNQTSMYLCASRLIGETQYFGPGTRLLVL.

The CDR3 region has the DNA TGTGCCAGCAACCCCGGGACTAGCGGGACCAATGAGCAGTTCTTC. Its translation is CASNPGTSGTNEQFF. The chain uses TRBV5-4 and TRBJ2-1, with 13 bases fitting TRBD2. The CDR3 sequence is 15 residues long. With V trimmed by 6 bases and J by 6 bases, 6 bases remained unmatched. Germline V gives CDR1 SGHNT, CDR2 YYREEE (reference sequence). The variable domain in full, with the rest retrieved from reference TRBV5-4 and TRBJ2-1, is ETGVTQSPTHLIKTRGQQVTLRCSSQSGHNTVSWYQQALGQGPQFIFQYYREEENGRGNFPPRFSGLQFPNYSSELNVNALELDDSALYLCASNPGTSGTNEQFFGPGTRLTVL.

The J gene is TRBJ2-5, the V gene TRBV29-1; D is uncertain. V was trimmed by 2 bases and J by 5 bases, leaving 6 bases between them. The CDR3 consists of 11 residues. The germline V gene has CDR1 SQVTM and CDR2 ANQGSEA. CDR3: CSVESIETQYF. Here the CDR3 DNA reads TGCAGCGTTGAATCCATTGAGACCCAGTACTTC.

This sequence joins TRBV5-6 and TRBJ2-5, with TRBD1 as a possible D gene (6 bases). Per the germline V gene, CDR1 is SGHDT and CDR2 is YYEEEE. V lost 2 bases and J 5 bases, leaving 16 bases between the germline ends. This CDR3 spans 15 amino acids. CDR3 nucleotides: TGTGCCAGCAGCTTAGGTATCAGGGGTGGTGAGACCCAGTACTTC. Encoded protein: CASSLGIRGGETQYF.

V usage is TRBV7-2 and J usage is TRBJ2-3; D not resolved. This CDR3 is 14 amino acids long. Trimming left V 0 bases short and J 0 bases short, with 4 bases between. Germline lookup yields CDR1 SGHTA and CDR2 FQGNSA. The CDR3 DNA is TGTGCCAGCAGCTTAGCGAGTAGCACAGATACGCAGTATTTT. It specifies CASSLASSTDTQYF. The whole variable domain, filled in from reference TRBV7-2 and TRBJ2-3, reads GAGVSQSPSNKVTEKGKDVELRCDPISGHTALYWYRQSLGQGLEFLIYFQGNSAPDKSGLPSDRFSAERTGGSVSTLTIQRTQQEDSAVYLCASSLASSTDTQYFGPGTRLTVL.

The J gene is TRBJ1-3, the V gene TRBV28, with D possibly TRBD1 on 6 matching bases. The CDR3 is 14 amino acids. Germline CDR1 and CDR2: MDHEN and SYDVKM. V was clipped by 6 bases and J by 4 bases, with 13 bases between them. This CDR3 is CASSYGQLGNTIYF. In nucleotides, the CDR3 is TGTGCCAGCAGCTACGGACAGTTAGGAAACACCATATATTTT.